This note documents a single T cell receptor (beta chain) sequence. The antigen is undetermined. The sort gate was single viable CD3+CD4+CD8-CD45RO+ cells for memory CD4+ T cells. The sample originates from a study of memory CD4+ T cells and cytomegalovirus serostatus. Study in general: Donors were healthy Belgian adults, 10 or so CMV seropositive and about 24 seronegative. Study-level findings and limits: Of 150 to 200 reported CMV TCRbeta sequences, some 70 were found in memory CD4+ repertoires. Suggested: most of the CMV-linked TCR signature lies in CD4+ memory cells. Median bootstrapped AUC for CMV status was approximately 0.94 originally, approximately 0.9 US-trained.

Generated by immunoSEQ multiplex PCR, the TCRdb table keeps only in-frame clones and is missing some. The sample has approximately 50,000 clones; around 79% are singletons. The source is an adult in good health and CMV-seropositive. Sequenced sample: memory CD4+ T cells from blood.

The CDR3, as DNA: TGTGCCAGCAGCTTATTTACAGATACGCAGTATTTT. Translating gives CASSLFTDTQYF. The chain carries TRBV7-2 and TRBJ2-3, with D uncertain. Germline-derived CDR1 and CDR2 are SGHTA and FQGNSA. Deletions cut 2 bases from V and 3 bases from J, with 3 bases between. The CDR3 runs to 12 residues.